A single T cell receptor (beta chain) is shown here with its context. The data belong to a study of shared clonotypes between healthy human individuals. Generated by immunoSEQ multiplex PCR, the TCRdb table keeps only in-frame clones and is missing some. The table has some 2,000,000 clones, about 95% seen once. V was pared by 0 bases and J by 6 bases, with 8 bases between. The CDR3 totals 12 residues. Germline assignment: CDR1 SQVTM and CDR2 ANQGSEA. The sample comprised naive CD4+ T cells sorted from blood. Subset described: CD45RA+ positively selected. The V call is TRBV29-1, the J call TRBJ1-1; weak D call: TRBD1 (5 bases). The sequence was obtained from a man aged 18 to 30 in good health. The CDR3 nucleotides are TGCAGCGTTGAAGATCTAGGGGCTGAAGCTTTCTTT. Amino acid sequence: CSVEDLGAEAFF.